This is a list of T cell receptor beta chains from one sample in a study of OX40 agonist ivuxolimab in advanced cancers. Repertoires were generated with immunoSEQ multiplex PCR, while TCRdb's copy carries only in-frame clones and drops some. The table has about 93,000 clones, roughly 94% seen once. The sample here was CD4+ or CD8+ T cells sorted from blood, taken in a trial of the OX40 agonist ivuxolimab. Every receptor here comes from an adult with an advanced solid tumor such as melanoma, head and neck, liver or kidney cancer. The CDR3 runs from the conserved cysteine through the conserved F or W. D genes are given only for firm matches. Not every row has a clone size; where given, it reads once, few, many or a size class.

clone_size	v_call	j_call	d_call	cdr3_nt	cdr3_aa
NA	TRBV6-4	TRBJ2-1	TRBD1	TGTGCCAGCAGTGCAGACAGGGACAACAATGAGCAGTTCTTC	CASSADRDNNEQFF
NA	TRBV18	TRBJ2-7	TRBD1	TGTGCCAGCTCGCCCCGGGACAGGGGAACCTACGAGCAGTACTTC	CASSPRDRGTYEQYF
NA	TRBV19	TRBJ1-1	NA	TGTGCCAGTAAGGGCCGACCGGAGGGCACTGAAGCTTTCTTT	CASKGRPEGTEAFF
NA	TRBV6-6	TRBJ2-3	TRBD2	TGTGCCAGCAAGGGACTAGCGGGAGTTTCAGATACGCAGTATTTT	CASKGLAGVSDTQYF
NA	TRBV5-6	TRBJ1-2	NA	TGTGCCAGCAGCTTTCCGGGCCGCGAAGGGGGGTATGGCTACACCTTC	CASSFPGREGGYGYTF
NA	TRBV18	TRBJ2-2	NA	TGTGCCAGCTCACCCGGGACCGGGGAGCTGTTTTTT	CASSPGTGELFF
NA	TRBV19	TRBJ2-7	TRBD1	TGTGCCAGTAGGAGTGACAGGGGGTCCTACGAGCAGTACTTC	CASRSDRGSYEQYF
NA	TRBV5-5	TRBJ2-5	TRBD2	TGTGCCAGCAGCTTGGCCCTAGCGGGAGGACAAGAGACCCAGTACTTC	CASSLALAGGQETQYF
NA	TRBV5-4	TRBJ1-2	TRBD1	TGTGCCAGCAGCTTATTGGGGCAGGGGGCTGTTGGCTACACCTTC	CASSLLGQGAVGYTF
NA	TRBV27	TRBJ2-3	NA	TGTGCCAGCAGAAAGTCCGGGACTAGCACAGATACGCAGTATTTT	CASRKSGTSTDTQYF
once	TRBV11-2	TRBJ1-3	NA	TGTGCCAGCAGCTTAGCCGGAAACACCATATATTTT	CASSLAGNTIYF
NA	TRBV6-1	TRBJ1-2	NA	TGTGCCAGCAACGGTAACTATGGCTACACCTTC	CASNGNYGYTF
once	TRBV9	TRBJ1-2	NA	TGTGCCAGCAGCGTGGCCACGTACGCAACGGGCCATGGCTACACCTTC	CASSVATYATGHGYTF
NA	TRBV5-1	TRBJ2-3	TRBD2	TGCGCCAGCAGCTTGCCGACTAGCGAAACAGATACGCAGTATTTT	CASSLPTSETDTQYF
once	TRBV5-1	TRBJ1-5	NA	TGCGCCAGCAGCTTGGATAGCAGCAATCAGCCCCAGCATTTT	CASSLDSSNQPQHF
NA	TRBV6-1	TRBJ2-7	NA	TGTGCCAGCAGTGTGTTAGTTTCCGAGCAGTACTTC	CASSVLVSEQYF
NA	TRBV11-3	TRBJ2-3	NA	TGTGCCAGCAGCTTCAGCTCGCCAGATACGCAGTATTTT	CASSFSSPDTQYF
NA	TRBV5-4	TRBJ1-2	TRBD1	TGTGCCAGCAGCGAGGACAGGGGCAGGGGCTACACCTTC	CASSEDRGRGYTF
NA	TRBV14	TRBJ2-1	TRBD2	TGTGCCAGCAGCAACAGCGGGGGGCTCTACAATGAGCAGTTCTTC	CASSNSGGLYNEQFF
NA	TRBV7-9	TRBJ2-5	NA	TGTGCCAGCAGCTTAGGGCAGGGGGTAGGAGGGGAGACCCAGTACTTC	CASSLGQGVGGETQYF
NA	TRBV5-1	TRBJ2-5	TRBD2	TGCGCCAGCAGGCCCGGAGGACTAGCGGGGGGGTACCAAGAGACCCAGTACTTC	CASRPGGLAGGYQETQYF
NA	TRBV11-3	TRBJ2-3	TRBD2	TGTGCCAGCAACCTAGCGGGTGCGGGAAACACAGATACGCAGTATTTT	CASNLAGAGNTDTQYF
NA	TRBV27	TRBJ2-6	NA	TGTGCCAGCTCCAAAGCGGGCTCTGGGGCCAACGTCCTGACTTTC	CASSKAGSGANVLTF
NA	TRBV23-1	TRBJ1-1	NA	TGCGCCAGCAGTCAATCGTCGCAGGGTGGGACTGAAGCTTTCTTT	CASSQSSQGGTEAFF